These T cell receptor beta chains were read from a single sample in a study of radiotherapy plus CTLA-4 blockade in lung cancer. Here immunoSEQ multiplex PCR was the method, and the copy in TCRdb shows in-frame clones only, minus some. The data contain 83,000 or so clones, around 83% of them singletons. The starting material was peripheral blood, obtained from a patient treated with radiotherapy plus ipilimumab. The receptors stem from a human donor with non-small cell lung cancer who had stable disease on radiotherapy plus ipilimumab. Both conserved end residues are part of each CDR3. D genes are given only for firm matches. The size of a clone is reported for some rows only, either as once, few or many, or as a class for expanded clones.

d_call: .; clone_size: .; v_call: TRBV27; j_call: TRBJ2-1; cdr3_nt: TGTGCCAGCAGTTTCACTAGCCCCAATGAGCAGTTCTTC; cdr3_aa: CASSFTSPNEQFF
d_call: TRBD1; clone_size: once; v_call: TRBV15; j_call: TRBJ2-1; cdr3_nt: TGTGCCACCAGAGACCGGGACAGGGTCTACAATGAGCAGTTCTTC; cdr3_aa: CATRDRDRVYNEQFF
d_call: .; clone_size: .; v_call: TRBV5-8; j_call: TRBJ2-2; cdr3_nt: TGTGCCAGCAGTACCGGTGAGCGGGCGGACACCGGGGAGCTGTTTTTT; cdr3_aa: CASSTGERADTGELFF
d_call: .; clone_size: .; v_call: TRBV18; j_call: TRBJ1-1; cdr3_nt: TGTGCCAGCTCGGCCGGGACACTGAACACTGAAGCTTTCTTT; cdr3_aa: CASSAGTLNTEAFF
d_call: TRBD2; clone_size: .; v_call: TRBV6-1; j_call: TRBJ2-1; cdr3_nt: TGTGCCAGCAGTGAGTGGGTGCGCGGGAGGGGGGATGAGCAGTTCTTC; cdr3_aa: CASSEWVRGRGDEQFF
d_call: .; clone_size: .; v_call: TRBV10-3; j_call: TRBJ1-1; cdr3_nt: TGTGCCATCAGTTATGACTCCGGGGGGACTGAAGCTTTCTTT; cdr3_aa: CAISYDSGGTEAFF
d_call: TRBD2; clone_size: .; v_call: TRBV27; j_call: TRBJ2-1; cdr3_nt: TGTGCCAGCAGTCCCACTAGCGGGAGATGGCATGAGCAGTTCTTC; cdr3_aa: CASSPTSGRWHEQFF
d_call: .; clone_size: .; v_call: TRBV5-6; j_call: TRBJ1-6; cdr3_nt: TGTGCCAGCAGCTTGGGTCAGTTAAGGAATTCACCCCTCCACTTT; cdr3_aa: CASSLGQLRNSPLHF
d_call: .; clone_size: .; v_call: TRBV2; j_call: TRBJ2-5; cdr3_nt: TGTGCCAGCAGTGAACAGGGCTCAGCAGAGACCCAGTACTTC; cdr3_aa: CASSEQGSAETQYF
d_call: .; clone_size: .; v_call: TRBV19; j_call: TRBJ1-2; cdr3_nt: TGTGCCAGTAGAAACTTGGACAGTTTAGGCCGTCATGGCTACACCTTC; cdr3_aa: CASRNLDSLGRHGYTF
d_call: .; clone_size: once; v_call: TRBV5-4; j_call: TRBJ1-3; cdr3_nt: TGTGCCAGCAGCCCGACGCTGGCGGACTCTGGAAACACCATATATTTT; cdr3_aa: CASSPTLADSGNTIYF
d_call: .; clone_size: few; v_call: TRBV5-6; j_call: TRBJ1-1; cdr3_nt: TGTGCCAGCAGCTTGAGCTTCAGCCCAAGGACTGAAGCTTTCTTT; cdr3_aa: CASSLSFSPRTEAFF
d_call: TRBD1; clone_size: .; v_call: TRBV30; j_call: TRBJ1-6; cdr3_nt: TGTGCCTGGAGTCGGGGGACAGGGGGTTCCTCCTATAATTCACCCCTCCACTTT; cdr3_aa: CAWSRGTGGSSYNSPLHF
d_call: .; clone_size: .; v_call: TRBV5-1; j_call: TRBJ2-6; cdr3_nt: TGCGCCAGCAGCTTGGACGATGGGGGGCGCTTAGTCTCTGGGGCCAACGTCCTGACTTTC; cdr3_aa: CASSLDDGGRLVSGANVLTF
d_call: TRBD2; clone_size: .; v_call: TRBV7-2; j_call: TRBJ2-3; cdr3_nt: TGTGCCAGCAGTCAACCCGGGACTAGAGCCGGTAATACGCAGTATTTT; cdr3_aa: CASSQPGTRAGNTQYF
d_call: .; clone_size: .; v_call: TRBV6-1; j_call: TRBJ2-7; cdr3_nt: TGTGCCAGCAGTGTTTACCTCCCCTACGAGCAGTACTTC; cdr3_aa: CASSVYLPYEQYF
d_call: .; clone_size: few; v_call: TRBV4-1; j_call: TRBJ1-3; cdr3_nt: TGCGCCAGCAGCCAAGATTGGGAAGGGCCCCCTTTAAACACCATATATTTT; cdr3_aa: CASSQDWEGPPLNTIYF
d_call: TRBD2; clone_size: .; v_call: TRBV10-2; j_call: TRBJ2-7; cdr3_nt: TGCGCCAGCAGTGAGCAGGTAGGGACTAGCGGAAGGGAGCAGTACTTC; cdr3_aa: CASSEQVGTSGREQYF
d_call: TRBD2; clone_size: .; v_call: TRBV7-2; j_call: TRBJ2-7; cdr3_nt: TGTGCCAGCAGCGCCGGACTAGGACGGTCTTACGAGCAGTACTTC; cdr3_aa: CASSAGLGRSYEQYF
d_call: .; clone_size: .; v_call: TRBV5-6; j_call: TRBJ2-7; cdr3_nt: TGTGCCAGCAGCACTCTGGGGGTAACTTCCTACGAGCAGTACTTC; cdr3_aa: CASSTLGVTSYEQYF
d_call: .; clone_size: .; v_call: TRBV5-6; j_call: TRBJ1-1; cdr3_nt: TGTGCCAGCAGCTTTACTGGAGACAGGCTCAACACTGAAGCTTTCTTT; cdr3_aa: CASSFTGDRLNTEAFF
d_call: TRBD2; clone_size: .; v_call: TRBV9; j_call: TRBJ2-3; cdr3_nt: TGTGCCAGCAGCGCTACCGGGACTAGGATTAGCACAGATACGCAGTATTTT; cdr3_aa: CASSATGTRISTDTQYF
d_call: TRBD2; clone_size: .; v_call: TRBV7-8; j_call: TRBJ2-5; cdr3_nt: TGTGCCAGCAGCCAACTAGCGGGGGGGCCGGTAGAGACCCAGTACTTC; cdr3_aa: CASSQLAGGPVETQYF
d_call: .; clone_size: .; v_call: TRBV13; j_call: TRBJ1-2; cdr3_nt: TGTGCCAGCAGCTTAGACGGACACCCTAACTATGGCTACACCTTC; cdr3_aa: CASSLDGHPNYGYTF
d_call: TRBD2; clone_size: once; v_call: TRBV5-1; j_call: TRBJ2-5; cdr3_nt: TGCGCCAGCAGCTTGGATTTAGCGGGAGTGGAGACCCAGTACTTC; cdr3_aa: CASSLDLAGVETQYF
d_call: .; clone_size: once; v_call: TRBV28; j_call: TRBJ2-1; cdr3_nt: TGTGCCAGCAGTATCCCGGGGGGCGCGGGCAATGAGCAGTTCTTC; cdr3_aa: CASSIPGGAGNEQFF
d_call: .; clone_size: few; v_call: TRBV7-9; j_call: TRBJ1-5; cdr3_nt: TGTGCCAGCAGCTTTGCCAAGGATCAGCCCCAGCATTTT; cdr3_aa: CASSFAKDQPQHF
d_call: .; clone_size: .; v_call: TRBV10-2; j_call: TRBJ2-7; cdr3_nt: TGCGCCTCTCAAGGGGATACCTACGAGCAGTACTTC; cdr3_aa: CASQGDTYEQYF
d_call: TRBD2; clone_size: .; v_call: TRBV19; j_call: TRBJ2-5; cdr3_nt: TGTGCCAGTAGTATAAGCGGGGGGATCCAAGAGACCCAGTACTTC; cdr3_aa: CASSISGGIQETQYF
d_call: .; clone_size: .; v_call: TRBV9; j_call: TRBJ2-1; cdr3_nt: TGTGCCAGCAGCGCCAACAATGAGCAGTTCTTC; cdr3_aa: CASSANNEQFF